A single sample is the source of the 12 T cell receptor beta chains below, sequenced in a study of vaccination and CD4 T cells after COVID-19. The treatment: roughly 10-day PBMC culture with coronavirus spike peptide pools or control peptides (ViraFEST assay). Antigen specificity for these receptors is unknown. Cultured CD4+ T-cell DNA underwent Oncomine TCR Beta short-read sequencing. TCRdb re-called the PCR reads through MiXCR, storing one row per CDR3 protein. The sample gives under 20,000 distinct CDR3 sequences, roughly half of which show up once; about 13% is in the top ten. The specimen was CD4+ T cells from blood, cultured in vitro. These receptors were collected from a human donor who had recovered from COVID-19.

V usage is TRBV20-1 and J usage is TRBJ2-1; D possibly uses TRBD1 or TRBD2 (6 bases each). Trimming removed 0 bases at V and 6 bases at J, with 9 bases between. Germline V lookup: CDR1 DFQATT, CDR2 SNEGSKA (reference sequence). The CDR3 length is 13 residues. CDR3 nucleotides: TGCAGTGCTAGAGATGGGGGGCGCAATGAGCAGTTCTTC. Translated: CSARDGGRNEQFF.

This chain links TRBV20-1 with TRBJ2-7; 13 bases line up with TRBD2. The CDR3 totals 14 residues. Unmatched junction bases numbered 4, after V lost 4 bases and J lost 4 bases. The germline V gene has CDR1 DFQATT and CDR2 SNEGSKA (reference sequence). CDR3 nucleotide sequence: TGCAGTGCTACCGGACTAGCGGGAGTGTACGAGCAGTACTTC. Its protein is CSATGLAGVYEQYF.

The chain combines TRBV11-3 with TRBJ2-7; 7 nucleotides align to TRBD1. The CDR3 contains 12 residues. V gave up 4 bases and J gave up 3 bases; unmatched junction bases: 0. The V gene's germline CDR1 is SGHNT and CDR2 YENEEA. The DNA of the CDR3 is TGTGCCAGCAGCTGGGACAGCTACGAGCAGTACTTC. As protein: CASSWDSYEQYF.

A few counts support this clonotype. Written as DNA, the CDR3 is TGTGCCAGCCGGGTGGGACAGGGTTGGGATCAGCCCCAGCATTTT. The encoded protein is CASRVGQGWDQPQHF. The chain uses TRBV19 and TRBJ1-5, with 9 positions matching TRBD1. Losses at the gene ends were 9 bases for V and 5 bases for J; bases not matched to a gene: 11. This CDR3 region has 15 residues. Looked up from germline, CDR1 is LNHDA and CDR2 is SQIVND (reference sequence).

The chain uses TRBV18 and TRBJ2-5, with unresolved D. The CDR3 runs 12 residues. V lost 0 bases, J lost 13 bases, and 12 bases lay in between. The V gene's germline CDR1 is KGHSH and CDR2 LQKENI. CDR3 protein: CASSPPDFTRYF. CDR3 DNA sequence: TGTGCCAGCTCACCACCTGACTTCACCAGGTACTTC.

The chain links TRBV5-4 to TRBJ1-2; 10 bases map to TRBD1. In germline, CDR1 is SGHNT, CDR2 YYREEE (reference sequence). This CDR3 has 16 residues. Germline trimming cut 4 bases from V and 6 bases from J; bases unmatched to any gene: 12. The chain's CDR3 is CASSNDRGRGLNGYTF. The DNA for the CDR3 is TGTGCCAGCAGCAACGACAGGGGGCGAGGGTTAAATGGCTACACCTTC.

This clonotype has a handful of counts. This chain uses TRBV6-1 with TRBJ2-7; D possibly corresponds to TRBD1 (6 bases). The V end lost 10 bases, the J end lost 6 bases, and 19 bases lay between the germline ends. The CDR3 spans 13 residues. Germline-derived CDR1 and CDR2 are MNHNS and SASEGT. The CDR3 sequence is CATRGMGATEQYF. CDR3 sequence (DNA): TGTGCCACCAGGGGTATGGGGGCGACCGAGCAGTACTTC.

This clonotype was seen a handful of times. The J gene is TRBJ2-3, the V gene TRBV27; 10 bases are shared with TRBD2. The CDR3 covers 18 residues. V lost 0 bases, J lost 4 bases, and 10 bases stayed unmatched. Germline V gene sequence: CDR1 MNHEY, CDR2 SMNVEV (reference sequence). CDR3: CASSLSISGGNRADTQYF. The DNA of the CDR3 is TGTGCCAGCAGTTTATCCATTAGCGGGGGGAATCGGGCAGATACGCAGTATTTT.

The V and J genes are TRBV19 and TRBJ1-5; unclear D gene. The ends were cut back, 9 bases at V and 3 bases at J, with 9 bases in the middle. The CDR3 is made up of 12 amino acids. Germline CDR1 is LNHDA and CDR2 is SQIVND (reference sequence). For the CDR3, the DNA is TGTGCCAGCCGACGGGACAATCAGCCCCAGCATTTT. Protein product: CASRRDNQPQHF.

The V and J genes are TRBV2 and TRBJ1-5, with 8 bases aligning to TRBD1. V was clipped by 4 bases and J by 4 bases; unmatched bases: 3. The germline V gene has CDR1 SNHLY and CDR2 FYNNEI. CDR3 size: 14 residues. The CDR3: CASSGGQGNQPQHF. In DNA form, the CDR3 reads TGTGCCAGCAGTGGCGGACAGGGTAATCAGCCCCAGCATTTT.

V gene TRBV20-1 combines with J gene TRBJ2-1; D is perhaps TRBD2 (5 bases). Per the germline V gene, CDR1 is DFQATT and CDR2 is SNEGSKA (reference sequence). The CDR3 extends over 13 amino acids. Trimming left V 8 bases short and J 4 bases short, with 15 bases between. CDR3 sequence: CSPQGRTYNEQFF. The CDR3 nucleotides are TGCAGTCCCCAAGGGAGAACTTACAATGAGCAGTTCTTC.

The chain combines TRBV20-1 with TRBJ2-1, with 10 bases fitting TRBD2. J was trimmed by 6 bases and V by 0 bases; bases with no gene match: 8. The CDR3 has 16 residues. Germline CDR1 is DFQATT and CDR2 is SNEGSKA (reference sequence). Here the CDR3 reads CSARDPLAGVGNEQFF. The CDR3 bases are TGCAGTGCTAGAGATCCCCTAGCGGGAGTGGGCAATGAGCAGTTCTTC.